This TCR beta chain was recovered during a study of OX40 agonist ivuxolimab in advanced cancers. Study at large: Given to patients was ivuxolimab, an agonistic anti-OX40 (CD134) antibody. General observations from the study: Blood T cells, both CD4+ and CD8+, expanded clonally by week 6 at 0.1 to 3.0 mg/kg. On average, a greater number of expanded clones characterised CD8+ T cells relative to CD4+.

The CDR3 consists of 14 residues. CDR1 is SSHAT, CDR2 FNYEAQ, per germline (reference sequence). A remark on this clone: Its target is not known. An end of the junction does not agree with germline; a read error may underlie this.

Produced via immunoSEQ multiplex PCR; TCRdb's table is partial and in-frame only. The sample shows roughly 60,000 clones, about 85% of them seen only once. Autoimmune disease history or systemic immunosuppression led to patient exclusion. The sequences come from CD4+ or CD8+ T cells sorted from blood, collected in a trial of the OX40 agonist ivuxolimab. This TCR came from an adult with an advanced solid tumor such as melanoma, head and neck, liver or kidney cancer. The chain is built from TRBV7-7 and TRBJ2-5, with D perhaps TRBD2 (5 bases). DNA for the CDR3: TGTGCTAGCACCCCGGTCCTTGGGAGCTCGGCCCAGTACTTC. Translating gives CASTPVLGSSAQYF.